Listed below are T cell receptor beta chains from one sample, sequenced in a study of T cell repertoires in ileal Crohn's disease. Profiling relied on immunoSEQ multiplex PCR, and the TCRdb table lists in-frame clones only, not all of them. The sample lists 15,000 to 20,000 clones, around 70% occurring once. The sample comprised ileal tissue. These receptors all stem from an adult with Crohn's disease. Both conserved end residues are part of each CDR3. D genes are given only for firm matches. Clone size is stated in some rows and not others, as once, few, many or a class when expanded.

TRBJ2-5 TRBD1 NA 15 TRBV6-1 CASSRQGAWRETQYF TGTGCCAGCAGCCGCCAGGGGGCGTGGAGAGAGACCCAGTACTTC
TRBJ2-1 NA NA 14 TRBV5-5 CASTLNSGYNEQFF TGTGCCAGCACCTTGAACAGCGGATACAATGAGCAGTTCTTC
TRBJ2-1 TRBD2 NA 16 TRBV7-2 CASRRRGEGSYNEQFF TGTGCCAGTCGCCGACGGGGGGAGGGGTCCTACAATGAGCAGTTCTTC
TRBJ2-1 TRBD2 NA 19 TRBV29-1 CSVEGGFSSGSNPYNEQFF TGCAGCGTTGAGGGGGGTTTCTCTAGCGGGAGCAACCCCTACAATGAGCAGTTCTTC
TRBJ2-1 NA NA 14 TRBV4-3 CASSPGISYNEQFF TGCGCCAGCAGCCCCGGGATCTCCTACAATGAGCAGTTCTTC
TRBJ1-1 NA once 13 TRBV30 CAWSSTEAGEAFF TGTGCCTGGAGTTCCACGGAAGCCGGGGAAGCTTTCTTT
TRBJ2-2 NA NA 16 TRBV12-5 CASGLVIGRNTGELFF TGTGCTAGTGGTTTGGTAATCGGGAGGAACACCGGGGAGCTGTTTTTT
TRBJ1-3 NA few 16 TRBV5-1 CASSLGQTFSGNTIYF TGCGCCAGCAGCTTGGGCCAGACTTTCTCTGGAAACACCATATATTTT
TRBJ1-2 TRBD1 once 14 TRBV6-1 CASSEPNRGYGYTF TGTGCCAGCAGTGAACCGAACAGGGGGTATGGCTACACCTTC
TRBJ1-4 NA NA 15 TRBV27 CASSLSVAGGEKLFF TGTGCCAGCAGCCTATCCGTCGCGGGGGGTGAAAAACTGTTTTTT
TRBJ2-7 NA once 13 TRBV18 CASSTDWAGEQYF TGTGCCAGCTCTACGGACTGGGCGGGGGAGCAGTACTTC
TRBJ2-7 TRBD2 NA 12 TRBV5-1 CASRGAGGEQYF TGCGCCAGCAGAGGAGCGGGAGGCGAGCAGTACTTC
TRBJ2-1 TRBD2 NA 15 TRBV5-8 CASNLAGGSYNEQFF TGTGCCAGCAATCTAGCGGGAGGATCCTACAATGAGCAGTTCTTC
TRBJ1-2 NA NA 13 TRBV6-1 CASSDRGGDGYTF TGTGCCAGCAGTGATCGGGGAGGCGATGGCTACACCTTC
TRBJ1-2 TRBD1 NA 14 TRBV19 CASSIRRTGDGYTF TGTGCCAGTAGTATAAGAAGGACAGGAGATGGCTACACCTTC
TRBJ1-2 NA NA 12 TRBV6-6 CASSYPYRDYTF TGTGCCAGCAGTTACCCTTACAGAGATTACACCTTC
TRBJ2-7 TRBD1 once 15 TRBV5-1 CASSRSGQGVYEQYF TGCGCCAGCAGCCGTTCCGGACAGGGAGTCTACGAGCAGTACTTC
TRBJ2-7 NA large 13 TRBV21-1 CASSSNRLYEQYF TGTGCCAGCAGCAGTAACAGGTTGTACGAGCAGTACTTC
TRBJ1-1 NA NA 11 TRBV30 CAWKANTEAFF TGTGCCTGGAAAGCCAACACTGAAGCTTTCTTT
TRBJ2-5 NA NA 11 TRBV29-1 CSVESLETQYF TGCAGCGTTGAATCCTTGGAGACCCAGTACTTC
TRBJ1-1 TRBD1 NA 15 TRBV15 CATSRARQGRSPAFF TGTGCCACCAGCAGAGCAAGACAGGGGAGGTCGCCGGCTTTCTTT
TRBJ1-2 NA NA 11 TRBV30 CAWRGVGGYTF TGTGCCTGGAGAGGGGTTGGGGGCTACACCTTC
TRBJ2-7 NA NA 14 TRBV7-9 CASSLTESSYEQYF TGTGCCAGCAGCCTAACCGAGAGCTCCTACGAGCAGTACTTC
TRBJ1-1 NA NA 10 TRBV29-1 CSALNTEAFF TGCAGCGCGTTAAACACTGAAGCTTTCTTT
TRBJ1-2 NA once 14 TRBV6-5 CASRSGGSYYGYTF TGTGCCAGCCGATCGGGTGGATCCTATTATGGCTACACCTTC
TRBJ1-1 NA NA 13 TRBV7-9 CASMRNMNTEAFF TGTGCCAGCATGCGGAACATGAACACTGAAGCTTTCTTT
TRBJ2-1 TRBD2 NA 14 TRBV7-9 CASSLGLAGGGQFF TGTGCCAGCAGCTTGGGACTAGCGGGAGGGGGTCAGTTCTTC
TRBJ2-5 NA NA 19 TRBV7-9 CASSLKPSYVLGTEETQYF TGTGCCAGCAGCTTAAAACCCTCCTATGTCCTCGGGACTGAGGAGACCCAGTACTTC
TRBJ1-4 NA NA 15 TRBV7-3 CASSLTSSTNEKLFF TGTGCCAGCAGCTTAACAAGCTCAACTAATGAAAAACTGTTTTTT
TRBJ2-3 TRBD2 few 17 TRBV11-2 CASSPRDYLTSTDTQYF TGTGCCAGCAGCCCTCGGGACTACCTAACTAGCACAGATACGCAGTATTTT
TRBJ2-7 NA NA 13 TRBV11-2 CASSLGFREGQYF TGTGCCAGCAGCTTAGGTTTCAGGGAAGGGCAGTACTTC
TRBJ1-1 NA NA 15 TRBV5-1 CASSLGGRQVPKAFF TGCGCCAGCAGCTTGGGGGGCAGACAGGTTCCAAAAGCTTTCTTT
TRBJ2-5 TRBD2 NA 15 TRBV18 CASSPLRLAGGEQYF TGTGCCAGCTCACCTTTGAGACTAGCGGGAGGTGAGCAGTACTTC
TRBJ2-5 TRBD2 NA 14 TRBV6-5 CASGASGKAETQYF TGTGCCAGCGGGGCTAGCGGCAAGGCGGAGACCCAGTACTTC
TRBJ2-7 TRBD1 NA 15 TRBV5-1 CASRYDGTGSYEQYF TGCGCCAGCAGGTATGATGGGACAGGGTCCTACGAGCAGTACTTC
TRBJ1-1 NA NA 12 TRBV30 CAWNLLNTEAFF TGTGCCTGGAACCTACTTAACACTGAAGCTTTCTTT
TRBJ2-1 TRBD2 NA 13 TRBV2 CASGTSGRLEQFF TGTGCCAGCGGGACTAGCGGGAGGTTGGAGCAGTTCTTC
TRBJ2-7 TRBD2 NA 15 TRBV6-1 CASRGISGSVDEQYF TGTGCCAGCAGAGGCATTAGCGGGAGCGTGGACGAGCAGTACTTC
TRBJ2-7 TRBD2 NA 15 TRBV11-2 CASSLVGGSSYEQYF TGTGCCAGCAGCTTAGTCGGGGGGAGCTCCTACGAGCAGTACTTC
TRBJ2-5 NA once 12 TRBV29-1 CSVILVSATQYF TGCAGCGTAATTCTAGTATCGGCGACCCAGTACTTC
TRBJ2-5 TRBD1 NA 15 TRBV19 CASSRGQGIPETQYF TGTGCCAGTAGCCGCGGACAGGGTATCCCAGAGACCCAGTACTTC
TRBJ1-5 NA NA 12 TRBV6-1 CASSERGSTQHF TGTGCCAGCAGTGAAAGGGGGTCGACCCAGCATTTT
TRBJ1-5 NA NA 15 TRBV4-3 CASSQAVGAAQPQHF TGCGCCAGCAGCCAAGCTGTAGGGGCTGCTCAGCCCCAGCATTTT
TRBJ1-1 NA NA 16 TRBV6-5 CASSYSYVRVGTEAFF TGTGCCAGCAGTTACTCGTACGTCAGGGTGGGCACTGAAGCTTTCTTT
TRBJ1-1 TRBD1 few 15 TRBV19 CASSTRGQGLSEAFF TGTGCCAGTAGTACACGTGGACAGGGGCTCTCTGAAGCTTTCTTT
TRBJ1-5 TRBD1 NA 13 TRBV2 CASKGQVNQPQHF TGTGCCAGCAAGGGACAGGTAAATCAGCCCCAGCATTTT
TRBJ1-1 TRBD1 NA 17 TRBV18 CASSLGTGGVWITEAFF TGTGCCAGCTCACTTGGGACAGGGGGTGTTTGGATCACTGAAGCTTTCTTT
TRBJ1-5 NA NA 14 TRBV6-6 CASISPGRKSAQHF TGTGCCAGCATCTCGCCAGGGCGAAAGTCAGCCCAGCATTTT
TRBJ2-2 NA NA 15 TRBV18 CASSVRRVNTGELFF TGTGCCAGCTCAGTTCGGAGGGTAAACACCGGGGAGCTGTTTTTT
TRBJ2-7 TRBD1 NA 15 TRBV19 CASSKGQGLIQEQYF TGTGCCAGTAGTAAAGGACAGGGTCTCATTCAGGAGCAGTACTTC
TRBJ2-7 NA NA 14 TRBV6-6 CASGRQGLFYEQYF TGTGCCAGCGGACGTCAGGGCTTGTTCTACGAGCAGTACTTC
TRBJ1-1 NA NA 15 TRBV9 CASSVSPMWNTEAFF TGTGCCAGCAGCGTATCTCCTATGTGGAACACTGAAGCTTTCTTT
TRBJ2-5 TRBD2 NA 16 TRBV6-6 CASSYSLAGGIETQYF TGTGCCAGCAGTTACTCCTTAGCGGGAGGGATCGAGACCCAGTACTTC
TRBJ1-2 NA NA 16 TRBV10-2 CASSDPRRRDNYGYTF TGCGCCAGCAGTGACCCAAGGAGACGAGATAACTATGGCTACACCTTC
TRBJ2-7 TRBD1 NA 14 TRBV19 CASSMRGHTYEQYF TGTGCCAGTAGTATGAGGGGGCACACCTACGAGCAGTACTTC